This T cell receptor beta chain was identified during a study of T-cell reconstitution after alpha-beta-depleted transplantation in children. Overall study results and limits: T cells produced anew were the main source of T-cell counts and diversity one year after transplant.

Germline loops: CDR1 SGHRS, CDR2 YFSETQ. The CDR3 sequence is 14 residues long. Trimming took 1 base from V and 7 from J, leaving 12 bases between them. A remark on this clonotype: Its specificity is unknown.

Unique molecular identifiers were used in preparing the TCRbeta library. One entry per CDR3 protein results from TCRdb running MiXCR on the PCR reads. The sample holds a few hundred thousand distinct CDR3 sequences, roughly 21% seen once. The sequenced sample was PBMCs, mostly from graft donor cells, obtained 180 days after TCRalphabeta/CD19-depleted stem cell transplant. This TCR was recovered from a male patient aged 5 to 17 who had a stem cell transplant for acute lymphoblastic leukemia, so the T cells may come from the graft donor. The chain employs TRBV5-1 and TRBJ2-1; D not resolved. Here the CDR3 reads CASSLIFGGNEQFF. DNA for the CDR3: TGCGCCAGCAGCTTGATTTTCGGTGGGAATGAGCAGTTCTTC.